This T cell receptor (beta chain) was found in a study of shared clonotypes between healthy human individuals. Only in-frame clones appear in the TCRdb table, and some are missing; sequencing was by immunoSEQ multiplex PCR. Here the sample spans more than 2 million clones, approximately 96% being singletons. Trimming left V 3 bases short and J 10 bases short, with 10 bases between. Germline assignment: CDR1 DFQATT and CDR2 SNEGSKA (reference sequence). CDR3 length: 11 residues. The specimen was naive CD4+ T cells sorted from blood. As for subset: CD45RA+ positively selected. The sequence came from a man between 18 and 35 years old in good health. The chain is built from TRBV20-1 and TRBJ2-1; D perhaps matches TRBD2 (5 bases). CDR3 residues: CSASGELEQFF. The DNA of the CDR3 is TGCAGTGCTAGCGGGGAGCTAGAGCAGTTCTTC.